These 27 T cell receptor beta chains originate from one sample sequenced in a study of blood T cell repertoires in COVID-19. The data were produced by immunoSEQ multiplex PCR, yet TCRdb's version contains in-frame clones alone and is incomplete. The data show approximately 65,000 clones, with about 86% seen just once and over 4% held by the top ten. What was sequenced was peripheral blood. These receptor sequences come from a man aged 50-59 years with acute or convalescent COVID-19.

The V and J genes are TRBV3-1 (or the pseudogene TRBV3-2) and TRBJ2-1; TRBD2 agrees at 11 bases. Germline loops: CDR1 LGHDT, CDR2 YNNKEL (reference sequence). V gave up 1 base and J gave up 11 bases; unmatched junction bases: 4. The CDR3 runs to 14 residues. The CDR3 coding sequence is TGTGCCAGCAGCCAAGTTACTAGCGGGGGCCAGCAGTTCTTC. Residues: CASSQVTSGGQQFF.

CDR3 DNA sequence: TGTGCCAGCAGTTTAACCTGGGCAGGGGGCTACACCTTC. This codes for CASSLTWAGGYTF. The V call is TRBV27, the J call TRBJ1-2; D is possibly TRBD1 (5 bases). V was shortened by 2 bases and J by 8 bases, with 12 bases between the two germline ends. Germline CDR1 and CDR2: MNHEY and SMNVEV (reference sequence). This CDR3 region has 13 residues.

The rearrangement uses TRBV5-1 and TRBJ1-6, with TRBD1 identical over 7 bases. V lost 0 bases, J lost 14 bases, and 2 bases stayed unmatched. Germline V gene sequence: CDR1 SGHRS, CDR2 YFSETQ. The CDR3 spans 12 residues. Here the CDR3 DNA reads TGCGCCAGCAGCTTGGAACAGGGGTCCCTCCACTTT. Translation: CASSLEQGSLHF.

This chain connects TRBV6-1 to TRBJ1-5, with D hard to call. V was shortened by 4 bases and J by 2 bases, with 15 bases between the two germline ends. Germline CDR1 reads MNHNS; CDR2 reads SASEGT. This CDR3 has 16 amino acids. The DNA for the CDR3 is TGTGCCAGCAGTGGACTCCCGCCACTTGGCAATCAGCCCCAGCATTTT. This gives the protein CASSGLPPLGNQPQHF.

The gene calls are TRBV28 and TRBJ1-4; 8 bases align to TRBD1. J lost 8 bases, V lost 10 bases, and 9 bases had no gene match. Looked up from germline, CDR1 is MDHEN and CDR2 is SYDVKM. The CDR3 consists of 13 residues. CDR3 region: CATSTGAREKLFF. Here the CDR3 DNA reads TGTGCCACTTCGACAGGGGCACGGGAAAAACTGTTTTTT.

V gene TRBV7-9 combines with J gene TRBJ1-1; D remains unclear. Trimming took off 5 bases at V and 1 base at J, with 8 bases between the two ends. CDR1 is SEHNR, CDR2 FQNEAQ, per germline (reference sequence). The CDR3 consists of 13 residues. DNA of the CDR3: TGTGCCAGCAGCACACGTCAGAACACTGAAGCTTTCTTT. This codes for CASSTRQNTEAFF. Drawing the rest from reference TRBV7-9 and TRBJ1-1, the complete variable domain is DTGVSQNPRHKITKRGQNVTFRCDPISEHNRLYWYRQTLGQGPEFLTYFQNEAQLEKSRLLSDRFSAERPKGSFSTLEIQRTEQGDSAMYLCASSTRQNTEAFFGQGTRLTVV.

For this clone: Germline is not matched at one junction end, which may reflect a read error. The J gene is TRBJ2-5, the V gene TRBV7-7; perhaps TRBD2 as D (5 bases). The V gene's germline CDR1 is SSHAT and CDR2 FNYEAQ (reference sequence). The CDR3 has 13 amino acids. CDR3 sequence (DNA): TGTGCTAGCAGCTTAGAAGCGGAAGAGACCCAGTACTTC. This gives the protein CASSLEAEETQYF. The full variable domain, rest sourced from reference TRBV7-7 and TRBJ2-5, is GAGVSQSPRYKVTKRGQDVTLRCDPISSHATLYWYQQALGQGPEFLTYFNYEAQPDKSGLPSDRFSAERPEGSISTLTIQRTEQRDSAMYRCASSLEAEETQYFGPGTRLLVL.

This sequence joins TRBV2 and TRBJ2-7; 10 bases agree with TRBD1. The J segment lost 2 bases and the V segment lost 2 bases, leaving 9 bases of the junction unmatched. Germline CDR1 is SNHLY and CDR2 is FYNNEI. The CDR3 spans 17 residues. The CDR3 here is CASSETGYGTGAYEQYF. CDR3 in DNA: TGTGCCAGCAGTGAAACCGGGTACGGGACAGGGGCCTACGAGCAGTACTTC.

The V call is TRBV18, the J call TRBJ2-1; 8 bases line up with TRBD1. This CDR3 has 14 amino acids. CDR1 is KGHSH and CDR2 is LQKENI in the germline V gene. J lost 3 bases, V lost 5 bases, and 3 bases had no gene match. The DNA for the CDR3 is TGTGCCAGCTCAGGGACAGGATACTACAATGAGCAGTTCTTC. Translated: CASSGTGYYNEQFF.

The CDR3 DNA sequence: TGTGCCAGCAGTCCTAGCGGGGGCCCCGGGCATGAGCAGTTCTTC. This codes for CASSPSGGPGHEQFF. The rearrangement links TRBV27 to TRBJ2-1; 10 bases map to TRBD2. The CDR3 contains 15 residues. Germline CDR1 MNHEY, CDR2 SMNVEV (reference sequence). The J segment lost 8 bases and the V segment lost 5 bases, leaving 9 bases of the junction unmatched.

The rearrangement uses TRBV7-9 and TRBJ1-5; perhaps TRBD1 as D (6 bases). The CDR3 extends over 15 amino acids. Germline V gene data show CDR1 as SEHNR and CDR2 as FQNEAQ (reference sequence). V was shortened by 5 bases and J by 3 bases, with 14 bases between the two germline ends. In nucleotides, the CDR3 is TGTGCCAGCAGCCTGATGGGGGCCTCCAATCAGCCCCAGCATTTT. Its translation: CASSLMGASNQPQHF.

This clone was seen only once. The chain has TRBV5-4 and TRBJ2-7; 7 nucleotides agree with TRBD1. Germline V gene sequence: CDR1 SGHNT, CDR2 YYREEE (reference sequence). V trimming: 6 bases; J trimming: 5 bases; junction bases outside the gene matches: 5. The CDR3 runs 12 residues. The CDR3 sequence is CASIDRANEQYF. The CDR3 DNA is TGTGCCAGCATAGACAGGGCAAACGAGCAGTACTTC.

The J gene is TRBJ1-6, the V gene TRBV6-5; 9 bases are a match to TRBD1. After removal of 6 bases from V and 10 bases from J, the junction contained 10 bases not matched to a gene. In germline, CDR1 is MNHEY, CDR2 SVGAGI. The CDR3 has 15 amino acids. The CDR3 bases are TGTGCCAGCAGCCCAGGGGACAGGGATTACTCACCCCTCCACTTT. Its protein product is CASSPGDRDYSPLHF.

The chain combines TRBV19 with TRBJ1-4; 9 nucleotides agree with TRBD1. The germline V gene encodes CDR1 LNHDA and CDR2 SQIVND (reference sequence). This CDR3 is built from 16 residues. V shed 6 bases and J 0 bases; nucleotides not matched to a gene: 5. The CDR3 nucleotides read TGTGCCAGTAGAAGACAGGGGGTCGCAACTAATGAAAAACTGTTTTTT. Protein sequence: CASRRQGVATNEKLFF.

This clone was found many times. This chain links TRBV9 with TRBJ1-5, with a tentative D call TRBD1 (6 bases). Trimming took 1 base from V and 5 from J, leaving 10 bases between them. Germline assignment: CDR1 SGDLS and CDR2 YYNGEE. The CDR3 runs 14 residues. This chain's CDR3 is CASSVRGGDQPQHF. DNA for the CDR3: TGTGCCAGCAGCGTAAGAGGGGGTGATCAGCCCCAGCATTTT.

V usage is TRBV7-2 and J usage is TRBJ1-1; D is ambiguous. Germline V gene lookup returns CDR1 SGHTA and CDR2 FQGNSA. The CDR3 covers 14 residues. The V and J ends lost 3 bases and 1 base respectively, with 9 bases between them. The CDR3 is CASSLGTRNTEAFF. The CDR3 DNA reads TGTGCCAGCAGCTTGGGCACCAGGAACACTGAAGCTTTCTTT.

V and J are TRBV28 and TRBJ2-5; 7 nucleotides agree with TRBD2. Trimming cost V 6 bases and J 4 bases; bases outside gene matches: 11. This CDR3 comprises 15 residues. Per germline, CDR1 MDHEN and CDR2 SYDVKM. Here the CDR3 reads CASSPIEGRVETQYF. CDR3 bases: TGTGCCAGCAGCCCGATCGAGGGGAGGGTAGAGACCCAGTACTTC.

This sequence joins TRBV18 and TRBJ2-7; 9 bases fit TRBD1. Germline-derived CDR1 and CDR2 are KGHSH and LQKENI. The CDR3 consists of 14 residues. V was pared by 2 bases and J by 3 bases, with 2 bases of the junction left unmatched. CDR3 nucleotides: TGTGCCAGCTCACCAGGGACAGGGAACTACGAGCAGTACTTC. Translation gives CASSPGTGNYEQYF.

The chain is built from TRBV19 and TRBJ1-2; TRBD1 matches at 8 bases. Looked up from germline, CDR1 is LNHDA and CDR2 is SQIVND (reference sequence). The V gene end was trimmed by 3 bases and the J gene end by 3 bases; junction bases not matched to a gene: 3. The CDR3 extends over 14 amino acids. CDR3 in DNA: TGTGCCAGTAGTATGGACAGGGCCGACTATGGCTACACCTTC. Translation gives CASSMDRADYGYTF.

V and J are TRBV19 and TRBJ2-2; the match to TRBD1 covers 10 bases. V gave up 3 bases and J gave up 5 bases; unmatched junction bases: 6. This CDR3 is 16 amino acids long. CDR1 and CDR2 (germline): LNHDA, SQIVND (reference sequence). The chain's CDR3 is CASSMVTGGGTGELFF. The CDR3 DNA reads as TGTGCCAGTAGTATGGTGACAGGGGGCGGTACCGGGGAGCTGTTTTTT. Full variable domain (outside the CDR3, taken from reference TRBV19 and TRBJ2-2): DGGITQSPKYLFRKEGQNVTLSCEQNLNHDAMYWYRQDPGQGLRLIYYSQIVNDFQKGDIAEGYSVSREKKESFPLTVTSAQKNPTAFYLCASSMVTGGGTGELFFGEGSRLTVL.

The CDR3 spells CASSLDGSSYNEQFF. In nucleotides, the CDR3 is TGTGCCAGCAGCTTAGACGGGAGCTCCTACAATGAGCAGTTCTTC. V and J are TRBV13 and TRBJ2-1, with a weak D call TRBD2 (6 bases). The CDR3 is 15 amino acids. Germline CDR1 and CDR2: PRHDT and FYEKMQ (reference sequence). The V end lost 1 base, the J end lost 0 bases, and 7 bases lay between the germline ends.

CDR3 nucleotide sequence: TGTGCCAGCAGCCTCCTTTTTCTGAGGTCCCAAGAGACCCAGTACTTC. Translating gives CASSLLFLRSQETQYF. This chain links TRBV7-8 with TRBJ2-5; D gene unclear. Germline V gene lookup returns CDR1 SGHVS and CDR2 FQNEAQ. This CDR3 contains 16 residues. V was trimmed by 5 bases and J by 1 base, leaving 17 bases between them.

This sequence joins TRBV18 and TRBJ1-1; D remains unclear. Trimming took 2 bases from V and 6 from J, leaving 10 bases between them. The length of the CDR3 is 13 residues. Germline-derived CDR1 and CDR2 are KGHSH and LQKENI. Here the CDR3 DNA reads TGTGCCAGCTCACCATTCGGCGGCGCTGAAGCTTTCTTT. It codes for CASSPFGGAEAFF.

The chain recombines TRBV6-6 with TRBJ2-3; tentative D call: TRBD1 (5 bases). The length of the CDR3 is 14 residues. The germline V and J ends were trimmed by 8 bases and 0 bases, with 12 bases remaining between them. Per germline, CDR1 MNHNY and CDR2 SVGAGI (reference sequence). CDR3 nucleotides: TGTGCCAGCGGTGCTGGGGCTAGCACAGATACGCAGTATTTT. It codes for CASGAGASTDTQYF.

The CDR3: CAVGAGGRGNTIYF. DNA of the CDR3: TGTGCCGTCGGGGCGGGAGGACGAGGAAACACCATATATTTT. This chain links TRBV10-3 with TRBJ1-3; D might be TRBD1 (5 bases). Germline-derived CDR1 and CDR2 are ENHRY and SYGVKD. This CDR3 region has 14 residues. Trimming pared 11 bases from V and 4 bases from J, leaving 18 bases between.

This chain connects TRBV27 to TRBJ2-3, with D tentatively TRBD1 (5 bases). The V end was cut by 6 bases, the J end by 10 bases, with 14 bases between. The CDR3 length is 12 residues. Germline CDR1 is MNHEY and CDR2 is SMNVEV (reference sequence). The DNA of the CDR3 is TGTGCCAGCAGCCAACAGGCCCCTGCGCAGTATTTT. It encodes CASSQQAPAQYF.

The V and J genes are TRBV25-1 and TRBJ1-2, with 7 bases aligning to TRBD1. There are 13 residues in the CDR3. Germline CDR1 and CDR2: MGHDK and SYGVNS. V was clipped by 1 base and J by 7 bases; unmatched bases: 3. DNA of the CDR3: TGTGCCAGCAGTGAATTCTCAGGGGGTGGCTACACCTTC. The encoded protein is CASSEFSGGGYTF.